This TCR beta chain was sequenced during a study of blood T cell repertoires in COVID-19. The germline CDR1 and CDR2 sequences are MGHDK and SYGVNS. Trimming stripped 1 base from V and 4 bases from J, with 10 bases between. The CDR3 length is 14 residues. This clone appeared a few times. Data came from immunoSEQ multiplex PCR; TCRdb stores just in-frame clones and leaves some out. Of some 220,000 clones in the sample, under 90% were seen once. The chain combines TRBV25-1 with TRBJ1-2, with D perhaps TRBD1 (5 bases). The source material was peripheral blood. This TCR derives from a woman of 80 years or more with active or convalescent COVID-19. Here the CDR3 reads CASSESGGGYGYTF. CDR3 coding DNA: TGTGCCAGCAGTGAATCGGGGGGAGGCTATGGCTACACCTTC.